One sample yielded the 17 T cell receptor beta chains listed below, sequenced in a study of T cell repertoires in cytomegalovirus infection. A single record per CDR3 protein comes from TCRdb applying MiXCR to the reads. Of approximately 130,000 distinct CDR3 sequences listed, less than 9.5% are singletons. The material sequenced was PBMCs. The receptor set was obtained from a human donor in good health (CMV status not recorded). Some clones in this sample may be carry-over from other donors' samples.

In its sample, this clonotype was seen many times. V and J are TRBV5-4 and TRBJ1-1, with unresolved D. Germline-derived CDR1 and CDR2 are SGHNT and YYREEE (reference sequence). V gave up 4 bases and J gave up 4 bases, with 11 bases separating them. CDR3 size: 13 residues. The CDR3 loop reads CASSQKGFTEAFF. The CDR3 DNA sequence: TGTGCCAGCAGCCAGAAAGGATTCACTGAAGCTTTCTTT. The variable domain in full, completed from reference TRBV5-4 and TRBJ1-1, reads ETGVTQSPTHLIKTRGQQVTLRCSSQSGHNTVSWYQQALGQGPQFIFQYYREEENGRGNFPPRFSGLQFPNYSSELNVNALELDDSALYLCASSQKGFTEAFFGQGTRLTVV.

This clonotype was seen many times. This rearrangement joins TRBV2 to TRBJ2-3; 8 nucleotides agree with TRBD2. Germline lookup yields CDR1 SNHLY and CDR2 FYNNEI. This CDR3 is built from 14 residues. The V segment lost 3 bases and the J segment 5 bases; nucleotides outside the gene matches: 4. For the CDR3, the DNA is TGTGCCAGCAGTGACGGGGGGGCGGAAGATACGCAGTATTTT. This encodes CASSDGGAEDTQYF. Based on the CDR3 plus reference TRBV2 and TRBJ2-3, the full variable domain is EPEVTQTPSHQVTQMGQEVILRCVPISNHLYFYWYRQILGQKVEFLVSFYNNEISEKSEIFDDQFSVERPDGSNFTLKIRSTKLEDSAMYFCASSDGGAEDTQYFGPGTRLTVL.

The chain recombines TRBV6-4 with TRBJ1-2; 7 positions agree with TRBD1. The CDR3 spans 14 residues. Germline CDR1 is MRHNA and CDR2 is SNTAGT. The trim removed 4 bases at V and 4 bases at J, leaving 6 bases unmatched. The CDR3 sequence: CASSVSRDSYGYTF. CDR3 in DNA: TGTGCCAGCAGTGTATCCCGGGACAGCTATGGCTACACCTTC.

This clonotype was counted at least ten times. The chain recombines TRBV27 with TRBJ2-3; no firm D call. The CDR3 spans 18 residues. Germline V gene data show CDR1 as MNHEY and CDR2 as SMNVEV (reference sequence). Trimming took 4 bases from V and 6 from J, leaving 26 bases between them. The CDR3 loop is CASSSLKSGASLRDTQYF. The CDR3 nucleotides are TGTGCCAGCAGTTCCCTTAAATCCGGTGCAAGTTTGAGGGATACGCAGTATTTT.

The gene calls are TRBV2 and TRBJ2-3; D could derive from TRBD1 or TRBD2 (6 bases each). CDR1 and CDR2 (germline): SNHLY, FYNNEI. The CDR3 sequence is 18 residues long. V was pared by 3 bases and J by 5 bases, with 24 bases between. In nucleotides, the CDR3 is TGTGCCAGCAGTGAGGTCTACGGGGGCAGAGGAGTAATAGATACGCAGTATTTT. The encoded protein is CASSEVYGGRGVIDTQYF.

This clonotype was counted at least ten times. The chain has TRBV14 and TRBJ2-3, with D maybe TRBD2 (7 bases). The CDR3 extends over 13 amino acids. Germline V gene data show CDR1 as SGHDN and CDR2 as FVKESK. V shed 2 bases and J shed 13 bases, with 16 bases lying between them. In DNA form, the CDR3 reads TGTGCCAGCAGCCAACCCCCGGGGGGCGTTGAGTATTTT. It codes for CASSQPPGGVEYF.

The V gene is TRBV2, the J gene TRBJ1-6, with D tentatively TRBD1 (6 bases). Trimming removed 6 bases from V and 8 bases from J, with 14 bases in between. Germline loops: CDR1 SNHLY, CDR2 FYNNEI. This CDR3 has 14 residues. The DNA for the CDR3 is TGTGCCAGCAGCCTCGCGGGGGGCCATTCACCCCTCCACTTT. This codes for CASSLAGGHSPLHF. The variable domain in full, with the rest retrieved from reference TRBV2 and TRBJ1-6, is EPEVTQTPSHQVTQMGQEVILRCVPISNHLYFYWYRQILGQKVEFLVSFYNNEISEKSEIFDDQFSVERPDGSNFTLKIRSTKLEDSAMYFCASSLAGGHSPLHFGNGTRLTVT.

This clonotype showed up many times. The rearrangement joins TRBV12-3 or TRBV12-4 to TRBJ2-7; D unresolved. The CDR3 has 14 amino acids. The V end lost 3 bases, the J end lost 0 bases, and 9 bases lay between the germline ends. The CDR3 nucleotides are TGTGCCAGCAGTTTCGGACCGAGCTCCTACGAGCAGTACTTC. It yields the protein CASSFGPSSYEQYF.

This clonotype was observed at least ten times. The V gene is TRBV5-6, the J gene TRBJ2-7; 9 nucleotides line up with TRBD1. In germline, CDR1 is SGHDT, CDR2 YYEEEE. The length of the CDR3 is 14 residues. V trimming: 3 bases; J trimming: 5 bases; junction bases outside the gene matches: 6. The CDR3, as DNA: TGTGCCAGCAGCTCCCGGGACAGGGCCAACGAGCAGTACTTC. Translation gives CASSSRDRANEQYF.

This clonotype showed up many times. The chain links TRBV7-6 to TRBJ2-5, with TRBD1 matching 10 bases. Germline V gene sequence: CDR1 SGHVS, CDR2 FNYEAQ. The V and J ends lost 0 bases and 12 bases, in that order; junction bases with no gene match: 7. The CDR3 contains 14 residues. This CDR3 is CASSLATGQGKEYF. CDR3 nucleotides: TGTGCCAGCAGCTTAGCCACGGGACAGGGGAAAGAGTACTTC.

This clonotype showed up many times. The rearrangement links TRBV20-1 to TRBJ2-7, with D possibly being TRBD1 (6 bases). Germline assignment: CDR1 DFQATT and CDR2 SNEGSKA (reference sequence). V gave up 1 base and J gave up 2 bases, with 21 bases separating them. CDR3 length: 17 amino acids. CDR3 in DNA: TGCAGTGCTAGAGGACCTTTAACAGGGAACGGCCCCTACGAGCAGTACTTC. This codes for CSARGPLTGNGPYEQYF.

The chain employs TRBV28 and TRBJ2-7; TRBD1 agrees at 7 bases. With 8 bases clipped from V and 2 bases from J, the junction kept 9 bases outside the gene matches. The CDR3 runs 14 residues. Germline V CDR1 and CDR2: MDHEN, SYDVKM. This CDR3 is CASGLPGTAYEQYF. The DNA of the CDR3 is TGTGCCAGCGGTCTACCCGGGACAGCCTACGAGCAGTACTTC.

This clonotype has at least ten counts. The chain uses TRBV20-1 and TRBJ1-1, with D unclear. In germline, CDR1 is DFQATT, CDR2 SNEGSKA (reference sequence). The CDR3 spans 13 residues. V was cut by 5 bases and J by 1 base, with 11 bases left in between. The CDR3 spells CSAGKGRNTEAFF. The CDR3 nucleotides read TGCAGTGCTGGGAAAGGACGGAACACTGAAGCTTTCTTT.

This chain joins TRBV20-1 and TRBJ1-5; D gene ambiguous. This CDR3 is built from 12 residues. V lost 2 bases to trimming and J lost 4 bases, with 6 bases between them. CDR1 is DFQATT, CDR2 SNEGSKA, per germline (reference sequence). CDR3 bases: TGCAGTGCTAGATCCCCTAATCAGCCCCAGCATTTT. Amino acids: CSARSPNQPQHF.

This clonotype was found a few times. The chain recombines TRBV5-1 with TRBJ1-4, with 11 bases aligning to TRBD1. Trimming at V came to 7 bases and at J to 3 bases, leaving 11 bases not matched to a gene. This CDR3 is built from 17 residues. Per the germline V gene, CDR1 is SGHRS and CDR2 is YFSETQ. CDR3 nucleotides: TGCGCCAGCCGGGACAGGGGGAAGGGCACATCTAATGAAAAACTGTTTTTT. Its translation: CASRDRGKGTSNEKLFF.

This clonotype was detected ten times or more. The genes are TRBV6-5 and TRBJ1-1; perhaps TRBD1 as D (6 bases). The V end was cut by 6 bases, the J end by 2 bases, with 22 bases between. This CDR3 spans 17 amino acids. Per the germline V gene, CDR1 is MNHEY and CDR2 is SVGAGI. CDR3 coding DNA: TGTGCCAGCAGCTACCGGACAGCTCCGGTGGGAAACACTGAAGCTTTCTTT. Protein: CASSYRTAPVGNTEAFF.

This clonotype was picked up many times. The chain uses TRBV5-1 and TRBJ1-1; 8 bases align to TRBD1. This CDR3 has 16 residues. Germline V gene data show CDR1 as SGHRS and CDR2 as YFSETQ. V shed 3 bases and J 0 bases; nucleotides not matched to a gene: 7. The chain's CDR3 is CASSWTGIGMNTEAFF. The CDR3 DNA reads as TGCGCCAGCAGCTGGACAGGGATCGGCATGAACACTGAAGCTTTCTTT.